This T cell receptor beta chain was recorded in a study of blood T cell repertoires in COVID-19. Study-wide background: T cells, B-cell-depleted T cells, or PBMCs provided the cDNA or gDNA that served as material.

Under the authors' procedure: Amplifying reference gene primers gave estimates of nucleated cell counts. Assay: immunoSEQ multiplex PCR; the TCRdb copy retains only in-frame clones and omits some. V and J calls plus clone size are reproduced from that table; the DNA served to infer D and trimming. The data hold some 100,000 clones, with about nine tenths observed a single time. V gave up 7 bases and J gave up 3 bases; unmatched junction bases: 5. CDR3 size: 15 residues. Germline loops: CDR1 KGHDR, CDR2 SFDVKD. The origin of this receptor is a man aged 50 to 60 with acute or convalescent COVID-19. The sequenced sample consisted of peripheral blood. The chain combines TRBV24-1 with TRBJ2-3; TRBD2 aligns across 11 bases. Here the CDR3 DNA reads TGTGCCACCAGCGGCAGACTAGCGGGGACAGATACGCAGTATTTT. This sequence encodes CATSGRLAGTDTQYF.